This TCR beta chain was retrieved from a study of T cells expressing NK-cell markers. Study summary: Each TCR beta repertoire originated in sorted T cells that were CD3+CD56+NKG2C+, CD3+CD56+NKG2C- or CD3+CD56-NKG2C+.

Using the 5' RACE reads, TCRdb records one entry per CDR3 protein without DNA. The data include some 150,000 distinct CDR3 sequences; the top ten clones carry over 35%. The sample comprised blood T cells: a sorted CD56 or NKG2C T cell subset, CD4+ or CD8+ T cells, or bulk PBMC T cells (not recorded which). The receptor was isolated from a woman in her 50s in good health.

CDR3 amino acids: CASSPRLNGYTF. V gene TRBV7-9 combines with J gene TRBJ1-2. Germline-derived CDR1 and CDR2 are SEHNR and FQNEAQ (reference sequence). The CDR3 totals 12 residues.